This T cell receptor beta chain was retrieved from a study of T cell responses to AZD1222 COVID-19 vaccine. Regarding the study as a whole: Just a handful of AZD1222 recipients were seropositive at baseline.

CDR3 length equals 13 residues. CDR1 is SGHAT and CDR2 is FQDESV in the germline V gene (reference sequence). V was cut by 3 bases and J by 2 bases, with 5 bases left in between. TCRdb's copy holds only in-frame clones and misses some; the assay was immunoSEQ multiplex PCR. The sample carries about 55,000 clones, 80% recorded once. Comment on this clone: The antigen is unknown.

This specimen was peripheral blood, taken 28 days after the second AZD1222 dose. The source of this sequence is an adult who received the AZD1222 COVID-19 vaccine. V gene TRBV11-1 combines with J gene TRBJ1-3, with D uncertain. The CDR3 DNA reads as TGTGCCAGCAGCTTGGCCGCTGGAAACACCATATATTTT. Protein sequence: CASSLAAGNTIYF.